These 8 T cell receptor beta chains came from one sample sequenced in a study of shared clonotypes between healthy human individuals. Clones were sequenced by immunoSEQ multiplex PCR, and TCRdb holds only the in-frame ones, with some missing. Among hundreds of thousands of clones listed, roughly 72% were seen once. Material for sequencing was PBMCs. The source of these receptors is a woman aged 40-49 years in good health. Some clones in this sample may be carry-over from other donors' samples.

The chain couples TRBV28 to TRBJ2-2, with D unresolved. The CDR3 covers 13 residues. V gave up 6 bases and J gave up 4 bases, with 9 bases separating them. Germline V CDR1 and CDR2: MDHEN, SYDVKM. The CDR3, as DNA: TGTGCCAGCAGCCCGTCGGGCACCGGGGAGCTGTTTTTT. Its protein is CASSPSGTGELFF.

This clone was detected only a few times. The CDR3 coding sequence is TGTGCCAGCAGAAGCGGGAAGACCTCCTACGAGCAGTACTTC. Amino acid sequence: CASRSGKTSYEQYF. The chain uses TRBV6-1 and TRBJ2-7; 7 bases line up with TRBD2. V shed 6 bases, J shed 0 bases, and the junction held 5 bases outside the gene matches. Germline V gives CDR1 MNHNS, CDR2 SASEGT. There are 14 residues in the CDR3.

This CDR3 is CSVGQGIDEAFF. CDR3 DNA: TGCAGCGTTGGACAGGGGATAGATGAAGCTTTCTTT. The V and J genes are TRBV29-1 and TRBJ1-1; 8 bases are a match to TRBD1. The CDR3 is 12 amino acids. Per the germline V gene, CDR1 is SQVTM and CDR2 is ANQGSEA. Trimming cost V 4 bases and J 7 bases; bases outside gene matches: 5.

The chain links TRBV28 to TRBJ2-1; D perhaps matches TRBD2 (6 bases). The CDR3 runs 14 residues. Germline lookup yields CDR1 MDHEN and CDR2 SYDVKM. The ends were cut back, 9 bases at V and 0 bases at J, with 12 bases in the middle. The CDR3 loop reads CASRDSLSYNEQFF. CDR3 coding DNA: TGTGCCAGTCGGGACTCCCTCTCCTACAATGAGCAGTTCTTC.

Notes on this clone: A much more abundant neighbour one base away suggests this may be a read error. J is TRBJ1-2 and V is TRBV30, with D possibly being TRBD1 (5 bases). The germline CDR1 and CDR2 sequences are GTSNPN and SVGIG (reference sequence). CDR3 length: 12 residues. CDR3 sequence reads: CGYRDGNCCYTF. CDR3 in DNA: TGTGGGTACCGGGACGGTAACTGTTGCTACACCTTC.

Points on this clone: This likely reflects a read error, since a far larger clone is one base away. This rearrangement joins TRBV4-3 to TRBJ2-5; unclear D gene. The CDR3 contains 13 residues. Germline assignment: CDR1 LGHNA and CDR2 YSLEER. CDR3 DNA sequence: TGCGCCGGCAGCCAAGGGCACCAAGAGACCCAGTACTTC. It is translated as CAGSQGHQETQYF.

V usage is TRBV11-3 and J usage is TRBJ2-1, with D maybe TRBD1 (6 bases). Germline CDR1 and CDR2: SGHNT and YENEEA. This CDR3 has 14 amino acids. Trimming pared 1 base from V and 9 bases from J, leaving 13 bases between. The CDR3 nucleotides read TGTGCCAGCAGCTTAGTCCGAAAAGGGGGTGAGCAGTTCTTC. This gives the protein CASSLVRKGGEQFF.

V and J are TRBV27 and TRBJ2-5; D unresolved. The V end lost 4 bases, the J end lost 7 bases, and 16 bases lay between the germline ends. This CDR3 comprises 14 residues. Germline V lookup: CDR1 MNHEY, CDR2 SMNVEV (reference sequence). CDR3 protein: CASSSYRAAGTQYF. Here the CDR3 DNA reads TGTGCCAGCAGTTCCTACCGGGCCGCCGGGACCCAGTACTTC.